This T cell receptor beta chain comes out of a study of T cell repertoires in cytomegalovirus infection. Whole-study context: Peptides in the study included HLA-C-restricted and HLA-B-restricted CMV epitopes. Public TCR beta signatures were indicative of both CMV infection and a matching HLA type. Broader study findings: It was HLA-C-restricted CMV-specific TCR beta clonotypes that dominated the response ex vivo.

TCRdb independently ran MiXCR on the reads; one entry per CDR3 protein. The data contain about 55,000 distinct CDR3 sequences, around 18% of them singletons. The length of the CDR3 is 16 residues. V lost 4 bases to trimming and J lost 8 bases; unmatched junction nucleotides: 13. Per germline, CDR1 MGHRA and CDR2 YSYEKL. This clonotype has at least ten counts. No antigen is known for it. The receptor comes from a human donor in good health (CMV status not recorded). Some clones in this sample may be carry-over from other donors' samples. The starting material was CD8+ T cells from cultured PBMCs, obtained from culture after CMV antigen stimulation. V and J are TRBV4-1 and TRBJ2-1, with 8 bases aligning to TRBD2. The CDR3 loop reads CASSPVGGLASHEQFF. The DNA of the CDR3 is TGCGCCAGCAGCCCAGTTGGAGGACTAGCAAGTCATGAGCAGTTCTTC.